The entry below gives a single T cell receptor (beta chain) sequence along with its context. The antigen remains unidentified. V was clipped by 2 bases and J by 6 bases, with 15 bases between them. From germline, CDR1 is SGHRS and CDR2 YFSETQ. This CDR3 is built from 16 residues. TCRdb recomputed calls from the RT-PCR reads with MiXCR, one row per CDR3 protein. The table has roughly 760,000 distinct CDR3 sequences, roughly 20% seen once. These data come from a study of response to subunit inactivated influenza vaccine. Regarding the study as a whole: Each seasonal influenza vaccination recruits few new T cells, the authors suggested.

The TCR sequence derives from a man in his forties or fifties who received an inactivated influenza vaccine. The sequencing used PBMCs from blood, collected roughly 5 days after vaccination. The J gene is TRBJ1-6, the V gene TRBV5-1; D unclear. CDR3 nucleotide sequence: TGCGCCAGCAGCTTAGGACTCGACACACTTAATTCACCCCTCCACTTT. Its translation: CASSLGLDTLNSPLHF.